The 20 T cell receptor beta chains below come from one sample, sequenced in a study of T cells after yellow fever vaccination. TCRdb reprocessed the 5' RACE reads with MiXCR, giving one entry per CDR3 protein. The sample lists just under 600,000 distinct CDR3 sequences, 13% occurring once. The specimen was PBMCs, collected on the day of the yellow fever booster vaccination. The receptor source for this set is a man aged 30 to 45 who received the YFV17D yellow fever vaccine.

The chain has TRBV27 and TRBJ2-1; 10 nucleotides line up with TRBD2. The germline CDR1 and CDR2 sequences are MNHEY and SMNVEV (reference sequence). J lost 6 bases, V lost 1 base, and 15 bases had no gene match. The CDR3 has 19 residues. The CDR3 DNA is TGTGCCAGCAGTTTATGGGGGATGGGGGCTAGCGGGAGATTCAATGAGCAGTTCTTC. This translates into CASSLWGMGASGRFNEQFF.

This clonotype was counted between two and nine times. The rearrangement links TRBV3-1 to TRBJ2-5; possible D gene TRBD2, 5 bases. The V gene's germline CDR1 is LGHDT and CDR2 YNNKEL (reference sequence). The CDR3 runs to 15 residues. V lost 4 bases to trimming and J lost 0 bases, with 12 bases between them. For the CDR3, the DNA is TGTGCCAGCAGCCCTGAAGGCGGGTACCAAGAGACCCAGTACTTC. Amino acids: CASSPEGGYQETQYF.

This clonotype was seen only a few times. The J gene is TRBJ1-5, the V gene TRBV4-3; no reliable D call. This CDR3 has 15 amino acids. Trimming left V 2 bases short and J 7 bases short, with 15 bases between. Germline-derived CDR1 and CDR2 are LGHNA and YSLEER. The CDR3 nucleotides are TGCGCCAGCAGCCAATCCACCCAGGCAGGACAGCCCCAGCATTTT. It is translated as CASSQSTQAGQPQHF.

The genes are TRBV7-9 and TRBJ2-2; D unresolved. CDR3 length: 13 amino acids. Germline values: CDR1 SEHNR, CDR2 FQNEAQ (reference sequence). Trimming shortened V by 2 bases and J by 7 bases, and 8 bases separated the two germline ends. The CDR3: CASSLMVHGELFF. CDR3 coding DNA: TGTGCCAGCAGCTTAATGGTCCACGGGGAGCTGTTTTTT.

The V gene is TRBV29-1, the J gene TRBJ2-3, with a possible D match to TRBD2 (5 bases). V was pared by 4 bases and J by 0 bases, with 8 bases between. Germline V gene data show CDR1 as SQVTM and CDR2 as ANQGSEA. The CDR3 covers 13 residues. CDR3 protein: CSVGGSSTDTQYF. Here the CDR3 DNA reads TGCAGCGTTGGAGGGTCTAGCACAGATACGCAGTATTTT.

The chain links TRBV20-1 to TRBJ2-6, with D unresolved. CDR3 size: 14 residues. V lost 3 bases and J 1 base, leaving 7 bases between the germline ends. Germline loops: CDR1 DFQATT, CDR2 SNEGSKA (reference sequence). CDR3 nucleotide sequence: TGCAGTGCTAGGCCTGGGTCTGGGGCCAACGTCCTGACTTTC. Residues: CSARPGSGANVLTF.

The CDR3 nucleotides are TGCAGTGCTGGGGTAGCGGGAGAGGGGGATGAGCAGTTCTTC. It is translated as CSAGVAGEGDEQFF. The rearrangement uses TRBV20-1 and TRBJ2-1; 9 nucleotides match TRBD2. Germline assignment: CDR1 DFQATT and CDR2 SNEGSKA (reference sequence). This CDR3 spans 14 amino acids. V shed 5 bases, J shed 8 bases, and the junction held 10 bases outside the gene matches.

In its sample, this clonotype was seen a few times. This chain connects TRBV7-2 to TRBJ2-7; 9 positions match TRBD2. V shed 7 bases, J shed 0 bases, and the junction held 4 bases outside the gene matches. The CDR3 is made up of 14 amino acids. Germline V gene sequence: CDR1 SGHTA, CDR2 FQGNSA. The chain's CDR3 is CASNSGRGSYEQYF. In DNA, the CDR3 is TGTGCCAGCAATAGCGGGAGAGGCTCCTACGAGCAGTACTTC. Full variable domain (missing parts from reference TRBV7-2 and TRBJ2-7): GAGVSQSPSNKVTEKGKDVELRCDPISGHTALYWYRQSLGQGLEFLIYFQGNSAPDKSGLPSDRFSAERTGGSVSTLTIQRTQQEDSAVYLCASNSGRGSYEQYFGPGTRLTVT.

This clonotype occurred a few times. V is TRBV7-6 and J is TRBJ2-6; 7 nucleotides align to TRBD1. CDR3 size: 16 residues. CDR1 is SGHVS, CDR2 FNYEAQ, per germline. Unmatched junction bases numbered 5, after V lost 6 bases and J lost 0 bases. The CDR3 here is CASSPPGGSGANVLTF. CDR3 DNA sequence: TGTGCCAGCAGTCCCCCAGGGGGCTCTGGGGCCAACGTCCTGACTTTC.

This clonotype occurred a few times. The chain links TRBV6-5 to TRBJ2-7; 8 nucleotides line up with TRBD1. The germline V gene encodes CDR1 MNHEY and CDR2 SVGAGI. V lost 6 bases, J lost 5 bases, and 12 bases stayed unmatched. The CDR3 consists of 15 residues. The CDR3 coding sequence is TGTGCCAGCAGGTACAGTACAGGGGGGCCCAACGAGCAGTACTTC. Protein product: CASRYSTGGPNEQYF.

This clonotype was seen a handful of times. The chain joins TRBV28 to TRBJ2-1, with 9 nucleotides matching TRBD1. The CDR3 totals 16 residues. V trimming: 4 bases; J trimming: 7 bases; junction bases outside the gene matches: 11. CDR1 MDHEN and CDR2 SYDVKM come from the germline V gene. The CDR3 is CASSSLRGTGRNEQFF. DNA for the CDR3: TGTGCCAGCAGTTCGCTCCGTGGGACAGGGAGGAATGAGCAGTTCTTC.

The V and J genes are TRBV18 and TRBJ2-3; TRBD2 might be the D (6 bases). CDR3 length: 16 residues. Trimming pared 0 bases from V and 4 bases from J, leaving 14 bases between. Germline lookup yields CDR1 KGHSH and CDR2 LQKENI. CDR3 sequence reads: CASSPPVGTGSDTQYF. DNA of the CDR3: TGTGCCAGCTCACCACCGGTAGGGACTGGGTCAGATACGCAGTATTTT.

This clonotype was found a few times. J is TRBJ1-2 and V is TRBV25-1; D unresolved. CDR1 is MGHDK and CDR2 is SYGVNS in the germline V gene. Trimming took off 2 bases at V and 11 bases at J, with 18 bases between the two ends. The CDR3 totals 14 residues. The CDR3: CASSETGGPRGYTF. CDR3 nucleotide sequence: TGTGCCAGCAGTGAAACGGGCGGCCCCCGGGGATACACCTTC.

V and J are TRBV12-3 or TRBV12-4 and TRBJ2-1; 7 nucleotides line up with TRBD2. CDR3 size: 14 residues. V gave up 6 bases and J gave up 9 bases; unmatched junction bases: 11. This chain's CDR3 is CASSLVRGVGEQFF. The CDR3 nucleotides read TGTGCCAGCAGCCTCGTACGGGGGGTCGGTGAGCAGTTCTTC.

In this sample, this clonotype turned up a few times. The chain is built from TRBV6-4 and TRBJ1-2; possibly TRBD1 for D (5 bases). Germline values: CDR1 MRHNA, CDR2 SNTAGT. The CDR3 is made up of 12 amino acids. V was trimmed by 9 bases and J by 2 bases, leaving 10 bases between them. CDR3 bases: TGTGCCAGTCGACAGCGCAACTATGGCTACACCTTC. Its protein is CASRQRNYGYTF.

This clonotype was detected only a few times. The rearrangement uses TRBV11-2 and TRBJ2-7; 7 nucleotides agree with TRBD1. The CDR3 is 16 residues long. Germline V CDR1 and CDR2: SGHAT, FQNNGV. With V trimmed by 2 bases and J by 0 bases, 7 bases remained unmatched. CDR3 in amino acids: CASSLKGALVSYEQYF. The CDR3 DNA follows: TGTGCCAGCAGCTTAAAGGGGGCATTGGTCTCCTACGAGCAGTACTTC.

This clonotype appeared a few times. The gene calls are TRBV20-1 and TRBJ1-1, with TRBD1 as a possible D gene (6 bases). Looked up from germline, CDR1 is DFQATT and CDR2 is SNEGSKA (reference sequence). The CDR3 length is 11 residues. Trimming left V 7 bases short and J 11 bases short, with 17 bases between. The CDR3, as DNA: TGCAGTGTGCGGGACACGTTCGTGGCTTTCTTT. Protein: CSVRDTFVAFF.

The chain joins TRBV5-6 to TRBJ2-5, with 7 bases that match TRBD2. The CDR3 has 16 residues. Per the germline V gene, CDR1 is SGHDT and CDR2 is YYEEEE. Trimming cost V 4 bases and J 4 bases; bases outside gene matches: 13. CDR3 in amino acids: CASSPRTREPRETQYF. CDR3 bases: TGTGCCAGCAGCCCACGCACGCGGGAGCCTCGAGAGACCCAGTACTTC.

This rearrangement joins TRBV27 to TRBJ2-7, with D possibly matching TRBD1 (5 bases). Germline V CDR1 and CDR2: MNHEY, SMNVEV (reference sequence). CDR3 length: 14 amino acids. With 6 bases removed from V and 4 bases from J, the gap between germline ends came to 16 bases. DNA of the CDR3: TGTGCCAGCAGCTCGATCAGGGCTTGGTACGAGCAGTACTTC. It translates to CASSSIRAWYEQYF.

The chain recombines TRBV7-8 with TRBJ2-5, with 11 bases matching TRBD1. Germline assignment: CDR1 SGHVS and CDR2 FQNEAQ. The CDR3 loop spans 17 amino acids. The trim removed 1 base at V and 6 bases at J, leaving 10 bases unmatched. DNA of the CDR3: TGTGCCAGCAGCTTAGGGGACAGGGGGTACGGTGGTCAGACCCAGTACTTC. Translation gives CASSLGDRGYGGQTQYF.